The source of this TCR beta chain is a study of blood T cell repertoires in COVID-19. This clone was seen a single time. Only in-frame clones appear in the TCRdb table, and some are missing; sequencing was by immunoSEQ multiplex PCR. Counted here are roughly 500,000 clones, roughly 85% occurring once; the ten biggest clones make up under 4%. V was pared by 3 bases and J by 0 bases, with 17 bases between. The CDR3 totals 17 residues. The V gene's germline CDR1 is MGHRA and CDR2 YSYEKL. The chain is built from TRBV4-1 and TRBJ1-1, with D perhaps matching TRBD1 (6 bases). The sequence was collected from a human donor in a cohort sampled during active COVID-19. Sequenced material: peripheral blood. CDR3 sequence reads: CASSHNFLAGVNTEAFF. The CDR3 DNA follows: TGCGCCAGCAGCCACAACTTCCTGGCAGGGGTGAACACTGAAGCTTTCTTT.